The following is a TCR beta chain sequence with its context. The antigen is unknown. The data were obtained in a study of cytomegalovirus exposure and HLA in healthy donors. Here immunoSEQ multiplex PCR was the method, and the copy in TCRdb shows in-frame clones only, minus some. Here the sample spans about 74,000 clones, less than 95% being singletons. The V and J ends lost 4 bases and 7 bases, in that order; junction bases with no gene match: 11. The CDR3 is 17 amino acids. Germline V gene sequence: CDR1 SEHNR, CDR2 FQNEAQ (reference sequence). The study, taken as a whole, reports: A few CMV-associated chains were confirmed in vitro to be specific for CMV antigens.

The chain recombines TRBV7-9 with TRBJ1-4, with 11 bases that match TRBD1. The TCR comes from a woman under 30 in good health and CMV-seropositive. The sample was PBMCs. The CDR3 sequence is CASSSPLTGTGGEKLFF. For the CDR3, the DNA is TGTGCCAGCAGCTCCCCCCTCACCGGGACAGGGGGTGAAAAACTGTTTTTT.